These T cell receptor beta chains were read from a single sample in a study of cytomegalovirus exposure and HLA in healthy donors. The table came from immunoSEQ multiplex PCR; TCRdb's copy has only in-frame clones and leaves some out. Of 87,000 or so clones listed, roughly 71% were seen once; the top ten hold 4.9%. The material sequenced was PBMCs. All receptors derive from a woman between 40 and 55 years old in good health and CMV-seronegative. CDR3s leave out the opening cysteine and the closing phenylalanine or tryptophan.

>TRBJ2-7|TRBV7-7
ASSLGGGYEQY
>TRBJ2-2|TRBV2
ASSPNRGNTGELF
>TRBJ1-1|TRBV2
ASSPPRVKVPNTEAF
>TRBJ1-2|TRBV7-2
ASSSTPGQGSYGYT
>TRBJ1-1|TRBV4-3
ASRAGQGAAEAF
>TRBJ2-3|TRBV6-6
ASSYRLAGIADTQY
>TRBJ2-4|TRBV27
ASSSPGGVNIQY
>TRBJ2-1|TRBV29-1
SVKGGSTTYNEQF
>TRBJ1-1|TRBV6-4
ASSDRVNTEAF
>TRBJ2-7|TRBV5-1
ASSPSGGGFSYEQY
>TRBJ1-2|TRBV9
ASSVGDSYYGYT
>TRBJ1-2|TRBV2
ASNEGVNYGYT
>TRBJ2-1|TRBV19
ASSWRGANNEQF
>TRBJ2-7|TRBV4-2
ASSQVSGQLSYEQY
>TRBJ2-6|TRBV19
ASSPRAGVGVRANVLT
>TRBJ2-7|TRBV7-9
ASSQYRGTALYEQY
>TRBJ2-5|TRBV5-1
ASSLGQGVYETQY
>TRBJ2-2|TRBV30
AWSRGLQNTGELF
>TRBJ1-2|TRBV18
ASSPPGTDYGYT
>TRBJ1-5|TRBV6-1
ASRKRPERPQH
>TRBJ1-5|TRBV6-5
ASSSTGSSNQPQH
>TRBJ1-2|TRBV5-5
ASSLGIQGARGYGYT
>TRBJ1-2|TRBV7-9
ASSLVRQGDYGYT
>TRBJ1-2|TRBV6-5
ATTIRDSNYGYT
>TRBJ2-3|TRBV2
ASSEAATGSTDTQY
>TRBJ1-2|TRBV5-4
ASSLDGLYGYT
>TRBJ2-7|TRBV6-5
ASIGSSPYEQY
>TRBJ2-7|TRBV11-2
ASSLVGILHEQY
>TRBJ2-1|TRBV5-1
ASSLQGGGNNEQF
>TRBJ2-1|TRBV4-3
ASSQFQRGGSYNEQF
>TRBJ2-7|TRBV5-1
ASSRGLAEGLEQY
>TRBJ1-4|TRBV11-2
ASKGVGEKLF
>TRBJ1-5|TRBV19
ASTDGQPNGGNQPQH
>TRBJ1-2|TRBV19
ASSPPNRADYGYT
>TRBJ2-7|TRBV19
ASGEGTVNVYEQY
>TRBJ1-1|TRBV6-1
ASPTGTKAF
>TRBJ2-2|TRBV7-9
ASSQADRSNTGELF
>TRBJ1-2|TRBV7-9
ASSLENRGSSYT
>TRBJ1-4|TRBV5-6
ASSLGGFRGTNEKLF
>TRBJ2-6|TRBV27
ASSSRTTGANVLT
>TRBJ1-5|TRBV6-1
ASSGQTGNQPQH
>TRBJ1-5|TRBV5-8
ASSLISVHRGGNQPQH
>TRBJ2-7|TRBV7-9
ASSLEGTRGYEQY
>TRBJ2-3|TRBV7-2
ASSLDATTLNTQY
>TRBJ2-5|TRBV18
ASSTYTPGETQY